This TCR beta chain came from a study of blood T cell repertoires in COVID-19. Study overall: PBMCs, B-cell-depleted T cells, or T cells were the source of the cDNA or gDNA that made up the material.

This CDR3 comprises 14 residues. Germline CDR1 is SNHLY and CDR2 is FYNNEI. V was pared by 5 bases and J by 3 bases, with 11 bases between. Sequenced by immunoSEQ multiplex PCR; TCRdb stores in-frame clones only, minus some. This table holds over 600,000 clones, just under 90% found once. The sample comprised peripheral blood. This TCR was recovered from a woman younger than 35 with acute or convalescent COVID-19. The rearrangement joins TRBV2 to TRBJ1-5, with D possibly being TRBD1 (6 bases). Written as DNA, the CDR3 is TGTGCCAGCAGTAAACAGGGTTACAATCAGCCCCAGCATTTT. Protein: CASSKQGYNQPQHF.